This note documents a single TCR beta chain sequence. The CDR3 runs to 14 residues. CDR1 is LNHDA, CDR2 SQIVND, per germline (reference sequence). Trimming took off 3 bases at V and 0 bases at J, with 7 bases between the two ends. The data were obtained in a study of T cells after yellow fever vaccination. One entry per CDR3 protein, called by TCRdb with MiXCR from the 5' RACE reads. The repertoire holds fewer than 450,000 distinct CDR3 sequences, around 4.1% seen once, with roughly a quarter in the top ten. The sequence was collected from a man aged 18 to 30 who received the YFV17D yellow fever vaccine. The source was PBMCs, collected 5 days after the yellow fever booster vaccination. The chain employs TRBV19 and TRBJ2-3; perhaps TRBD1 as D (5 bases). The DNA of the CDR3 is TGTGCCAGTAGTATGACAGTCAGCACAGATACGCAGTATTTT. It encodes CASSMTVSTDTQYF.